These T cell receptor beta chains were read from a single sample in a study of TIL therapy for anti-PD-1-resistant metastatic lung cancer. Libraries were prepared by immunoSEQ multiplex PCR; TCRdb keeps only in-frame clonotypes and omits some of them. The profile covers around 33,000 clones, with 74% appearing a single time and under 3.5% taken by the ten largest. The sample here was blood, taken at baseline. The receptor set was obtained from a woman between 30 and 80 years old with non-small cell lung cancer. Both conserved end residues are part of each CDR3. Fields, in order: clone size, D gene, V gene, J gene, CDR3 DNA, CDR3 protein. The D gene is left open where the match is weak. Clone size is not always given. Where it is, it says once, few, many or a class for expanded clones.

NA	TRBD2	TRBV5-1	TRBJ2-7	TGCGCCAGCAGCTTGGCCGGGCTAGCGGGAGACGAGCAGTACTTC	CASSLAGLAGDEQYF
NA	NA	TRBV5-6	TRBJ1-2	TGTGCCAGCAGCTTGGCCGCAGGGATCGAAGGCTACACCTTC	CASSLAAGIEGYTF
NA	NA	TRBV12-5	TRBJ2-3	TGTGCTTCATCTTTAGCGGTGACAGATACGCAGTATTTT	CASSLAVTDTQYF
NA	NA	TRBV5-1	TRBJ1-1	TGCGCCAGCTATCTTAAGGGGGGGTCTGAAGCTTTCTTT	CASYLKGGSEAFF
NA	NA	TRBV30	TRBJ1-1	TGTGCCTGGAGTGTACAGGGCTCCACTGAAGCTTTCTTT	CAWSVQGSTEAFF
NA	TRBD1	TRBV19	TRBJ1-1	TGTGCCAGTAGGGTAGACAGGGACACTGAAGCTTTCTTT	CASRVDRDTEAFF
NA	TRBD1	TRBV30	TRBJ1-2	TGTGCCTGGAGTGTACAGGGGATCTATGGCTACACCTTC	CAWSVQGIYGYTF
NA	NA	TRBV6-1	TRBJ1-5	TGTGCCAGCAGTGAATTTGGTACGACCTATAGCAATCAGCCCCAGCATTTT	CASSEFGTTYSNQPQHF
NA	NA	TRBV12-5	TRBJ1-1	TGTGCTAGTGGAAAGGGACCGGTTTTAGGGGGTGACACTGAAGCTTTCTTT	CASGKGPVLGGDTEAFF
NA	TRBD2	TRBV5-6	TRBJ2-7	TGTGCCAGCAGCCACCTAGCGGGAGGGGACTACGAGCAGTACTTC	CASSHLAGGDYEQYF
NA	NA	TRBV11-2	TRBJ2-5	TGTGCCAGCAGCCCCCCGGGTCGGGACCAAGAGACCCAGTACTTC	CASSPPGRDQETQYF
NA	NA	TRBV7-2	TRBJ2-7	TGTGCCAGCGGCGACTCCTACGAGCAGTACTTC	CASGDSYEQYF
NA	TRBD1	TRBV7-9	TRBJ1-5	TGTGCCAGCAGCCGGGACAGTTCAAATCAGCCCCAGCATTTT	CASSRDSSNQPQHF
few	NA	TRBV29-1	TRBJ1-1	TGCAGCGTTTGTAGGGAGGCCACCCTCACTGAAGCTTTCTTT	CSVCREATLTEAFF
NA	TRBD1	TRBV27	TRBJ2-7	TGTGCCAGCAGTCCCGGACAGGGGGGCTACGAGCAGTACTTC	CASSPGQGGYEQYF
few	TRBD1	TRBV7-2	TRBJ1-5	TGTGCCAGCAGTCTCACAGGGGGCAATCAGCCCCAGCATTTT	CASSLTGGNQPQHF
once	NA	TRBV5-1	TRBJ2-7	TGCGCCAGCAGCAGCCTGACAGTATACGAGCAGTACTTC	CASSSLTVYEQYF
NA	NA	TRBV5-6	TRBJ2-7	TGTGCCAGCAGCAACCGGGCCCGGGGGAGGGAGCAGTACTTC	CASSNRARGREQYF
NA	NA	TRBV29-1	TRBJ1-1	TGCAGCGTCGGGGGAATGAACACTGAAGCTTTCTTT	CSVGGMNTEAFF
NA	TRBD1	TRBV11-1	TRBJ2-2	TGTGCCACCCGGCCGGGACAGACCACCGGGGAGCTGTTTTTT	CATRPGQTTGELFF
NA	TRBD1	TRBV11-2	TRBJ1-1	TGTGCCAGCAGCTTAGGCAGGGGGTCGAAGAACACTGAAGCTTTCTTT	CASSLGRGSKNTEAFF
once	TRBD1	TRBV11-3	TRBJ2-3	TGTGCCAACACCAGTGGGACAGGGTCCTTTTTCATTGCGGATACGCAGTATTTT	CANTSGTGSFFIADTQYF
few	NA	TRBV5-1	TRBJ2-3	TGCGCCAGCAGCACCTACCCGGGCCTAACAGATACGCAGTATTTT	CASSTYPGLTDTQYF
NA	TRBD2	TRBV5-1	TRBJ2-2	TGCGCCAGCAGTCAAACTAGCGCCACCGGGGAGCTGTTTTTT	CASSQTSATGELFF
NA	NA	TRBV6-5	TRBJ1-2	TGTGCCAGCAGAAAGACGGAGGCTAACTATGGCTACACCTTC	CASRKTEANYGYTF
few	NA	TRBV29-1	TRBJ1-2	TGCAGCGTTCGTTCAGGGCAAACTAACTATGGCTACACCTTC	CSVRSGQTNYGYTF